The rows below give T cell receptor beta chains drawn from one sample of a study of blood T cell repertoires in COVID-19. Only in-frame clones appear in the TCRdb table, and some are missing; sequencing was by immunoSEQ multiplex PCR. The sample holds around 280,000 clones, about nine tenths seen once. Specimen: PBMCs or T cells enriched from blood (not recorded which). The receptors were sampled from a woman aged 40 to 50 who had recovered from COVID-19. Both conserved end residues are part of each CDR3. D genes are given only for firm matches. Clone size is not always given. Where it is, it says once, few, many or a class for expanded clones.

clone_size j_call v_call d_call cdr3_aa cdr3_nt
NA TRBJ1-4 TRBV19 TRBD1 CASTDRGVGEKLFF TGTGCCAGTACCGACAGGGGAGTAGGGGAAAAACTGTTTTTT
NA TRBJ2-1 TRBV7-3 TRBD2 CASSYHQLAGGLVEQFF TGTGCCAGCAGCTATCACCAACTAGCGGGGGGGCTCGTTGAGCAGTTCTTC
NA TRBJ2-3 TRBV10-3 TRBD2 CAISVIAGPSTDTQYF TGTGCCATCAGTGTCATAGCGGGGCCCAGCACAGATACGCAGTATTTT
NA TRBJ2-3 TRBV6-2/TRBV6-3 TRBD2 CASSAAGWSTDTQYF TGTGCCAGCAGCGCAGCGGGGTGGAGCACAGATACGCAGTATTTT
NA TRBJ2-7 TRBV30 TRBD1 CAYSRQGHEQYF TGTGCCTACTCTCGACAGGGCCACGAGCAGTACTTC
NA TRBJ1-6 TRBV6-5 NA CASSYGWARGNSPLHF TGTGCCAGCAGTTACGGATGGGCCCGGGGTAATTCACCCCTCCACTTT
NA TRBJ2-1 TRBV5-1 TRBD2 CASSSQRGSLDEQFF TGCGCCAGCAGCTCTCAGCGGGGGTCCTTGGATGAGCAGTTCTTC
NA TRBJ2-7 TRBV3-1/TRBV3-2 NA CASSRGGTYEQYF TGTGCCAGCAGCCGCGGCGGGACCTACGAGCAGTACTTC
once TRBJ2-3 TRBV18 NA CASSPVASYLDGSQYF TGTGCCAGCTCACCTGTCGCTAGCTACCTAGACGGGTCGCAGTATTTT
NA TRBJ2-1 TRBV24-1 NA CATSLSGYNEQFF TGTGCCACCAGTCTCTCGGGCTACAATGAGCAGTTCTTC
NA TRBJ1-2 TRBV19 NA CASSMGHSNYGYTF TGTGCCAGTAGTATGGGACACTCAAACTATGGCTACACCTTC
NA TRBJ1-2 TRBV5-1 NA CASSFQGGIDGYTF TGCGCCAGCAGCTTCCAAGGGGGTATTGATGGCTACACCTTC
NA TRBJ2-3 TRBV29-1 TRBD2 CSVEEASGGRDTQYF TGCAGCGTTGAAGAGGCTAGCGGGGGGAGAGATACGCAGTATTTT
NA TRBJ1-4 TRBV18 NA CASSPPLSGFSEKLFF TGTGCCAGCTCACCACCTCTATCAGGGTTTAGTGAAAAACTGTTTTTT
NA TRBJ1-4 TRBV19 TRBD1 CASSVPGTGSEKLFF TGTGCCAGTAGTGTCCCCGGGACAGGGAGCGAAAAACTGTTTTTT
NA TRBJ1-1 TRBV7-2 NA CASRSQGNTEAFF TGTGCCAGCAGGAGCCAGGGGAACACTGAAGCTTTCTTT
once TRBJ2-3 TRBV12-3/TRBV12-4 TRBD2 CASTGREGGTQYF TGTGCCAGCACCGGACGGGAGGGAGGTACGCAGTATTTT
NA TRBJ1-2 TRBV29-1 TRBD1 CSVVGGQNYGYTF TGCAGCGTTGTGGGGGGACAGAACTATGGCTACACCTTC
once TRBJ2-3 TRBV5-1 TRBD2 CASSLGIGGGLTDTQYF TGCGCCAGCAGCTTGGGTATAGGCGGGGGTCTGACAGATACGCAGTATTTT
once TRBJ2-3 TRBV1 NA CTSSHIFLSGSTDTQYF TGCACCAGCAGCCACATATTCTTAAGCGGGAGCACAGATACGCAGTATTTT
NA TRBJ2-1 TRBV19 TRBD2 CASSISSGGPEWEQFF TGTGCCAGTAGTATATCAAGCGGGGGGCCCGAATGGGAGCAGTTCTTC
NA TRBJ1-1 TRBV18 TRBD1 CASSPGTGIKGAFF TGTGCCAGCTCACCGGGGACAGGGATCAAGGGCGCTTTCTTT
NA TRBJ2-5 TRBV3-1/TRBV3-2 TRBD1 CASSQYRDRGQTQYF TGTGCCAGCAGCCAGTACCGGGACAGGGGACAGACCCAGTACTTC
few TRBJ1-1 TRBV7-9 NA CASSLGGGFIEFDTEAFF TGTGCCAGCAGCTTAGGAGGGGGATTTATCGAGTTCGACACTGAAGCTTTCTTT
NA TRBJ2-1 TRBV6-5 TRBD2 CASSLTSGGWNEQFF TGTGCCAGCAGTTTGACTAGCGGGGGTTGGAATGAGCAGTTCTTC
few TRBJ1-2 TRBV6-2/TRBV6-3 NA CASSNPDRGNYGYTF TGTGCCAGCAGTAACCCGGACAGAGGAAACTATGGCTACACCTTC
NA TRBJ2-1 TRBV5-1 NA CASSLEDLEQFF TGCGCCAGCAGCTTGGAGGACTTAGAGCAGTTCTTC
NA TRBJ1-4 TRBV6-5 NA CASSYRGARGEKLFF TGTGCCAGCAGTTACCGTGGGGCTCGAGGTGAAAAACTGTTTTTT
NA TRBJ2-1 TRBV7-8 NA CASSFRLRGLINNEQFF TGTGCCAGCAGCTTCCGTCTCAGGGGTCTTATTAACAATGAGCAGTTCTTC
NA TRBJ1-2 TRBV30 NA CAWSVGRHHGYTF TGTGCCTGGAGTGTGGGCAGGCACCATGGCTACACCTTC
NA TRBJ2-5 TRBV4-2 NA CASSRDSLGETQYF TGTGCCAGCAGCCGCGACTCCCTTGGGGAGACCCAGTACTTC
NA TRBJ2-3 TRBV6-2/TRBV6-3 NA CASSRASQITDTQYF TGTGCCAGCAGCCGCGCATCCCAAATTACAGATACGCAGTATTTT
few TRBJ2-1 TRBV2 NA CASSARLGNEQFF TGTGCCAGCAGTGCGCGGCTCGGCAATGAGCAGTTCTTC
NA TRBJ1-6 TRBV18 NA CASSPSGGREYSPLHF TGTGCCAGCTCACCGTCTGGCGGCAGGGAATATTCACCCCTCCACTTT
NA TRBJ1-2 TRBV2 NA CASTPLPHGFCYGYTF TGTGCCAGCACCCCTCTCCCCCATGGCTTCTGCTATGGCTACACCTTC
NA TRBJ1-4 TRBV15 NA CATSRDSSFGSEKLFF TGTGCCACCAGCAGAGATTCATCCTTCGGTAGTGAAAAACTGTTTTTT